This passage covers 32 T cell receptor beta chains from one sample sequenced in a study of CD8 T cells in ankylosing spondylitis. Points from the study as a whole: What appeared characteristic of ankylosing spondylitis blood was a TCR beta motif of 7 or 8 highly homologous variants.

TCRdb processed the 5' RACE reads anew with MiXCR; each CDR3 protein has one entry. The sample has some 400,000 distinct CDR3 sequences; about a fifth are singletons. These receptors are not linked to any known antigen. The sample comprised blood, either unsorted or a sorted T cell fraction (not recorded which). These receptors originate from a male donor with ankylosing spondylitis.

This clonotype turned up a few times. The rearrangement joins TRBV20-1 to TRBJ2-7; TRBD2 is a possible D gene (5 bases). The CDR3 is made up of 15 amino acids. Per the germline V gene, CDR1 is DFQATT and CDR2 is SNEGSKA (reference sequence). V was shortened by 3 bases and J by 2 bases, with 17 bases between the two germline ends. CDR3 bases: TGCAGTGCTAGCACCCCGAGGAGCGGAGCCTACGAGCAGTACTTC. Its translation is CSASTPRSGAYEQYF.

The chain couples TRBV6-2 or TRBV6-3 to TRBJ2-4; tentatively, D is TRBD1 (6 bases). CDR1 and CDR2 (germline): MNHEY, SVGEGT. This CDR3 has 14 residues. The V gene lost 1 base and the J gene lost 6 bases, with 10 bases spanning the gap. CDR3 sequence reads: CASSYLAQGNIQYF. The CDR3 bases are TGTGCCAGCAGTTACTTGGCACAGGGAAACATTCAGTACTTC.

The chain employs TRBV19 and TRBJ2-1, with 8 nucleotides matching TRBD1. V gave up 7 bases and J gave up 5 bases; unmatched junction bases: 7. Per the germline V gene, CDR1 is LNHDA and CDR2 is SQIVND (reference sequence). The CDR3 extends over 14 amino acids. CDR3 coding DNA: TGTGCCAGTAAAGAGACAGGGGATAACAATGAGCAGTTCTTC. Amino acids: CASKETGDNNEQFF.

The J gene is TRBJ2-1, the V gene TRBV5-1, with D unresolved. This CDR3 comprises 20 residues. Trimming pared 3 bases from V and 3 bases from J, leaving 28 bases between. Per germline, CDR1 SGHRS and CDR2 YFSETQ. The CDR3 DNA follows: TGCGCCAGCAGCTCTTACCCCTCCTCTCTTGGCCCGTCGATCTACAATGAGCAGTTCTTC. Translated: CASSSYPSSLGPSIYNEQFF.

Here the CDR3 reads CASSLGRQGAAFF. The CDR3 region has the DNA TGTGCCAGCAGCTTGGGAAGACAGGGAGCGGCTTTCTTT. The rearrangement links TRBV5-6 to TRBJ1-1, with 7 bases identical to TRBD1. Trimming removed 0 bases from V and 11 bases from J; junction bases left unmatched: 7. This CDR3 spans 13 amino acids. The germline CDR1 and CDR2 sequences are SGHDT and YYEEEE.

The chain is built from TRBV4-2 and TRBJ2-3; 13 bases map to TRBD2. The CDR3 loop spans 16 amino acids. Germline V gene sequence: CDR1 LGHNA, CDR2 YNFKEQ. The trim removed 1 base at V and 7 bases at J, leaving 5 bases unmatched. This chain's CDR3 is CASSQGTSGSKNTQYF. CDR3 nucleotide sequence: TGTGCCAGCAGCCAAGGGACTAGCGGGAGCAAAAATACGCAGTATTTT.

V usage is TRBV28 and J usage is TRBJ1-1; 9 nucleotides line up with TRBD1. Trimming at V came to 5 bases and at J to 5 bases, leaving 6 bases not matched to a gene. This CDR3 is built from 14 residues. The germline V gene has CDR1 MDHEN and CDR2 SYDVKM. CDR3 DNA sequence: TGTGCCAGCAGTGGGGACAGGGCCTGGACTGAAGCTTTCTTT. Encoded protein: CASSGDRAWTEAFF.

The V call is TRBV7-2, the J call TRBJ2-1; 9 bases line up with TRBD2. CDR1 SGHTA and CDR2 FQGNSA come from the germline V gene. This CDR3 has 15 amino acids. V shed 6 bases and J 2 bases; nucleotides not matched to a gene: 5. CDR3 sequence reads: CASRQTSGAYNEQFF. DNA of the CDR3: TGTGCCAGCAGGCAGACTAGCGGAGCCTACAATGAGCAGTTCTTC.

The CDR3 here is CATSRGANYGYTF. In DNA form, the CDR3 reads TGTGCCACCAGCAGAGGAGCTAACTATGGCTACACCTTC. The V call is TRBV15, the J call TRBJ1-2; D gene uncertain. CDR1 is LNHNV and CDR2 is YYDKDF in the germline V gene (reference sequence). V was clipped by 1 base and J by 0 bases, with 3 bases between them. The CDR3 loop spans 13 amino acids.

Only a few counts were recorded for this clonotype. The chain joins TRBV29-1 to TRBJ2-1; D is possibly TRBD2 (6 bases). CDR3 length equals 13 residues. Germline CDR1 is SQVTM and CDR2 is ANQGSEA. With 2 bases removed from V and 9 bases from J, the gap between germline ends came to 14 bases. DNA for the CDR3: TGCAGCGTTGAACAGGTTTTCGGGAGTGAGCAGTTCTTC. This gives the protein CSVEQVFGSEQFF.

The chain is built from TRBV20-1 and TRBJ2-3; 9 bases map to TRBD2. V shed 3 bases and J 4 bases; nucleotides not matched to a gene: 14. The germline V gene encodes CDR1 DFQATT and CDR2 SNEGSKA (reference sequence). The CDR3 consists of 17 residues. In nucleotides, the CDR3 is TGCAGTGCTAGTCACCGGGCTAGCGGGATCAGGGCAGATACGCAGTATTTT. It translates to CSASHRASGIRADTQYF.

This clonotype was seen a few times. The genes are TRBV4-1 and TRBJ2-3, with D possibly being TRBD1 (6 bases). Germline lookup yields CDR1 MGHRA and CDR2 YSYEKL. Deletions cut 6 bases from V and 3 bases from J, with 25 bases between. This CDR3 has 18 residues. CDR3 bases: TGCGCCAGCAGTATAAAGGCACTCAGGGGCACACGGACAGATACGCAGTATTTT. This codes for CASSIKALRGTRTDTQYF.

This clonotype was counted a few times. V gene TRBV6-1 combines with J gene TRBJ2-7; D is unclear. The length of the CDR3 is 14 residues. Germline V CDR1 and CDR2: MNHNS, SASEGT. Trimming left V 5 bases short and J 0 bases short, with 11 bases between. CDR3 DNA: TGTGCCAGCAGTCCGTCCCTAGACTCCTACGAGCAGTACTTC. Protein product: CASSPSLDSYEQYF.

This clonotype was seen more than once but under ten times. V is TRBV15 and J is TRBJ1-1; D ambiguous. The CDR3 length is 14 residues. Trimming shortened V by 0 bases and J by 4 bases, and 9 bases separated the two germline ends. In germline, CDR1 is LNHNV, CDR2 YYDKDF (reference sequence). CDR3 sequence: CATSRDLAVTEAFF. The CDR3 DNA follows: TGTGCCACCAGCAGAGATTTGGCAGTCACTGAAGCTTTCTTT.

J is TRBJ2-5 and V is TRBV7-2, with D tentatively TRBD1 or TRBD2 (6 bases each). Germline V lookup: CDR1 SGHTA, CDR2 FQGNSA. This CDR3 spans 15 amino acids. Trimming left V 1 base short and J 4 bases short, with 13 bases between. CDR3 nucleotides: TGTGCCAGCAGCTTAGGAGGAGGGGGGTCAGAGACCCAGTACTTC. This translates into CASSLGGGGSETQYF.

This clonotype was detected a few times. V usage is TRBV7-2 and J usage is TRBJ1-1; D is uncertain. With 3 bases removed from V and 7 bases from J, the gap between germline ends came to 9 bases. The CDR3 is made up of 12 amino acids. CDR1 is SGHTA, CDR2 FQGNSA, per germline. CDR3 residues: CASSFYRLEAFF. CDR3 sequence (DNA): TGTGCCAGCAGCTTTTACCGGCTTGAAGCTTTCTTT.

This clonotype was found a few times. The chain joins TRBV7-8 to TRBJ2-1; D uncertain. V was trimmed by 0 bases and J by 0 bases, leaving 9 bases between them. Germline CDR1 reads SGHVS; CDR2 reads FQNEAQ. This CDR3 has 16 amino acids. CDR3 nucleotide sequence: TGTGCCAGCAGCTTAGCGTCCCAGAGCTCCTACAATGAGCAGTTCTTC. It specifies CASSLASQSSYNEQFF.

Notes on this clonotype: One end of the junction varies from germline; a read error may be responsible. The gene calls are TRBV20-1 and TRBJ2-5; possibly TRBD1 or TRBD2 for D (8 bases each). CDR1 and CDR2 (germline): DFQATT, SNEGSKA (reference sequence). This CDR3 has 15 residues. CDR3 region: CCAGGGRKPRETQYF. Written as DNA, the CDR3 is TGCTGTGCAGGGGGCGGGAGGAAGCCTCGGGAGACCCAGTACTTC.

This clonotype was recorded a few times. The CDR3 bases are TGTGCCAGCAGTTATGTACCCGGGGAGCTGTTTTTT. This encodes CASSYVPGELFF. The rearrangement uses TRBV6-6 and TRBJ2-2, with no clear D. The CDR3 contains 12 residues. CDR1 is MNHNY, CDR2 SVGAGI, per germline (reference sequence). The V gene lost 3 bases and the J gene lost 6 bases, with 5 bases spanning the gap.

V and J are TRBV5-1 and TRBJ1-6; unclear D gene. The ends were cut back, 6 bases at V and 0 bases at J, with 10 bases in the middle. CDR1 and CDR2 (germline): SGHRS, YFSETQ. The CDR3 totals 15 residues. CDR3 DNA: TGCGCCAGCACGGACGGCAGCTCCTATAATTCACCCCTCCACTTT. This gives the protein CASTDGSSYNSPLHF.

This chain uses TRBV29-1 with TRBJ1-5; possible D gene TRBD1, 5 bases. This CDR3 has 12 amino acids. V was shortened by 4 bases and J by 4 bases, with 8 bases between the two germline ends. Germline CDR1 SQVTM, CDR2 ANQGSEA. The DNA of the CDR3 is TGCAGCGTTGCGGGGCCTAATCAGCCCCAGCATTTT. Encoded protein: CSVAGPNQPQHF.

This clonotype was seen more than once but under ten times. The rearrangement links TRBV20-1 to TRBJ1-1, with TRBD1 as a possible D gene (5 bases). The CDR3 totals 14 residues. CDR1 and CDR2 (germline): DFQATT, SNEGSKA (reference sequence). Trimming took off 2 bases at V and 1 base at J, with 11 bases between the two ends. The CDR3 DNA is TGCAGTGCTAGACGAAGTGGGACGAACACTGAAGCTTTCTTT. Its translation: CSARRSGTNTEAFF.

The chain carries TRBV15 and TRBJ2-7; D is undetermined. The CDR3 is 15 amino acids. V lost 1 base and J lost 0, with 10 bases in between. From germline, CDR1 is LNHNV and CDR2 YYDKDF (reference sequence). The DNA of the CDR3 is TGTGCCACCAGCAGAGCCGACGTAGTCTCCTACGAGCAGTACTTC. Protein: CATSRADVVSYEQYF.

This rearrangement joins TRBV10-3 to TRBJ2-7; 9 nucleotides agree with TRBD2. The germline V gene encodes CDR1 ENHRY and CDR2 SYGVKD. The CDR3 covers 12 residues. Germline trimming cut 7 bases from V and 3 bases from J; bases unmatched to any gene: 1. The CDR3 loop reads CAITSGNYEQYF. The DNA of the CDR3 is TGTGCCATCACTAGCGGGAACTACGAGCAGTACTTC.

This clonotype has more than one count but fewer than ten. The genes are TRBV28 and TRBJ2-5, with unresolved D. Germline CDR1 reads MDHEN; CDR2 reads SYDVKM. The CDR3 is made up of 11 amino acids. V lost 8 bases and J 7 bases, leaving 11 bases between the germline ends. The CDR3 region has the DNA TGTGCCAGCTATAGAGTGGGGACCCAGTACTTC. This gives the protein CASYRVGTQYF.

This clonotype was recorded a few times. V usage is TRBV4-2 and J usage is TRBJ2-1; 9 bases match TRBD2. V gave up 0 bases and J gave up 5 bases; unmatched junction bases: 11. Germline CDR1 is LGHNA and CDR2 is YNFKEQ. The CDR3 totals 18 residues. The CDR3 loop reads CASSQEQDGLARHNEQFF. CDR3 bases: TGTGCCAGCAGCCAAGAACAGGACGGACTAGCGCGCCACAATGAGCAGTTCTTC.

The CDR3, as DNA: TGTGCCAGCAGTATGGGGGGACTAGGGGAAAAACTGTTTTTT. Amino acids: CASSMGGLGEKLFF. The chain carries TRBV28 and TRBJ1-4, with D maybe TRBD1 (5 bases). This CDR3 comprises 14 residues. V lost 5 bases and J 8 bases, leaving 15 bases between the germline ends. CDR1 and CDR2 (germline): MDHEN, SYDVKM.

The rearrangement uses TRBV6-1 and TRBJ2-7, with a weak D call TRBD1 (6 bases). Trimming removed 7 bases from V and 6 bases from J, with 19 bases in between. The CDR3 is 14 amino acids. Germline V CDR1 and CDR2: MNHNS, SASEGT. For the CDR3, the DNA is TGTGCCAGCACCATGGCTAACAGGGAAAGCGAGCAGTACTTC. Translation: CASTMANRESEQYF.

This clonotype was recorded a few times. The chain has TRBV18 and TRBJ2-1; 8 bases are shared with TRBD2. V dropped 0 bases and J dropped 6; count of bases not matched to a gene: 4. The V gene's germline CDR1 is KGHSH and CDR2 LQKENI. This CDR3 is 15 amino acids long. CDR3 nucleotides: TGTGCCAGCTCACCACCCGGGAGGGCCGGCAATGAGCAGTTCTTC. Translating gives CASSPPGRAGNEQFF.

The rearrangement joins TRBV12-3 or TRBV12-4 to TRBJ1-1; D is unclear. V lost 3 bases and J 6 bases, leaving 14 bases between the germline ends. The CDR3 consists of 14 residues. The CDR3 DNA is TGTGCCAGCAGTTTCGACCGGCCAGGCCCTGAAGCTTTCTTT. This sequence encodes CASSFDRPGPEAFF.

This clonotype was seen repeatedly, ten times or more. The V gene is TRBV20-1, the J gene TRBJ2-7; TRBD2 might be the D (5 bases). Germline CDR1 and CDR2: DFQATT and SNEGSKA (reference sequence). V was clipped by 8 bases and J by 0 bases, with 26 bases between them. CDR3 length: 17 amino acids. The CDR3 bases are TGCAGTAAACGGGCTCCTAGGACCGGGAAACCCTCCTACGAGCAGTACTTC. Translating it yields CSKRAPRTGKPSYEQYF.

The J gene is TRBJ2-3, the V gene TRBV12-3 or TRBV12-4, with unresolved D. Trimming removed 0 bases at V and 4 bases at J, with 11 bases between. The CDR3 has 15 residues. CDR3 amino acids: CASSLASRVPDTQYF. The CDR3 DNA reads TGTGCCAGCAGTTTAGCGTCGAGAGTCCCAGATACGCAGTATTTT.